This T cell receptor (beta chain) was captured in a study of T-cell memory formation after mild COVID-19. About the research overall: TCR clusters were mostly donor specific.

Germline CDR1 is MNHEY and CDR2 is SVGEGT. V lost 2 bases to trimming and J lost 4 bases, with 8 bases between them. The CDR3 has 13 residues. TCRdb re-derived calls from the 5' RACE reads in MiXCR, one entry per CDR3 protein. The sample lists fewer than 50,000 distinct CDR3 sequences, around 6.3% occurring once. Whole-study results and caveats: A balance of CD4 and CD8 characterized clones contracting day 15 to 85, whereas later expanders leaned CD4+.

This clonotype was counted at least ten times. Its cognate antigen is unknown. This chain uses TRBV6-2 or TRBV6-3 with TRBJ1-2; D uncertain. This TCR came from an adult who had mild COVID-19 (a few samples of this study predate the infection). Cell type and time point are not known. Sequencing input: PBMCs or a T cell subset sorted from them (not recorded which). The CDR3 DNA follows: TGTGCCAGCAGTTACGGCAGGACCTATGGCTACACCTTC. Protein: CASSYGRTYGYTF.